This paragraph reports one T cell receptor (beta chain). As yet, its antigen is unknown. For each subset, genomic DNA was distributed in equal portions over several immunoSEQ plates. Using immunoSEQ multiplex PCR, the repertoire was profiled, and TCRdb retains in-frame clones only, with some absent. The sample consists of 2 million to 2.5 million clones, over 85% of them appearing once. Donors comprised only Caucasian adults living in Nashville, Tennessee. V shed 5 bases, J shed 6 bases, and the junction held 8 bases outside the gene matches. The CDR3 totals 15 residues. The germline gives CDR1 SGHAT, CDR2 FQNNGV. This sample was taken from a study of shared clonotypes between healthy human individuals. General study results and limits: The study found roughly 5% of naive CD4 clonotypes shared across a few donors. The generation probabilities recorded for non-shared clonotypes fell below those of clonotypes shared by all four donors.

The rearrangement links TRBV11-2 to TRBJ2-1; TRBD2 matches at 9 bases. The sequenced material came from naive CD4+ T cells from PBMCs. Specified subset: CD45RA+ positively selected. This TCR was recovered from a man between 18 and 35 years old in good health. Some clones in this sample may be carry-over from other donors' samples. The CDR3 sequence: CASSTQRGVINEQFF. The CDR3 nucleotides are TGTGCCAGCAGCACACAGCGGGGGGTAATCAATGAGCAGTTCTTC.